The T cell receptor (beta chain) under discussion was sequenced for a study of T cells after posttransplantation cyclophosphamide. Study-wide results and caveats: Skin or GI-infiltrating T cells shared few TRB sequences with blood. After PTCy, TRB diversity resembled that of CNI/methotrexate controls.

Trimming took 5 bases from V and 5 from J, leaving 6 bases between them. Germline V gives CDR1 MGHRA, CDR2 YSYEKL. This CDR3 comprises 12 residues. As to this clone: The antigen remains unidentified.

Only in-frame clones appear in the TCRdb table, and some are missing; sequencing was by immunoSEQ multiplex PCR. Of about 9,200 clones in the sample, nearly 99% were seen once. Cells defined as naive were viable CD3+CD4+ or CD3+CD8+ and CCR7+CD45RA+CD45RO-CD95-CD27+CD28+. Sequences were obtained from naive CD8+ T cells sorted from PBMCs. This TCR derives from a man aged 45 to 65 in good health, CMV-negative, and a related stem cell transplant donor. The V and J genes are TRBV4-1 and TRBJ2-2; D is unresolved. CDR3 region: CASSGRTGELFF. For the CDR3, the DNA is TGCGCCAGCAGCGGGCGAACCGGGGAGCTGTTTTTT.